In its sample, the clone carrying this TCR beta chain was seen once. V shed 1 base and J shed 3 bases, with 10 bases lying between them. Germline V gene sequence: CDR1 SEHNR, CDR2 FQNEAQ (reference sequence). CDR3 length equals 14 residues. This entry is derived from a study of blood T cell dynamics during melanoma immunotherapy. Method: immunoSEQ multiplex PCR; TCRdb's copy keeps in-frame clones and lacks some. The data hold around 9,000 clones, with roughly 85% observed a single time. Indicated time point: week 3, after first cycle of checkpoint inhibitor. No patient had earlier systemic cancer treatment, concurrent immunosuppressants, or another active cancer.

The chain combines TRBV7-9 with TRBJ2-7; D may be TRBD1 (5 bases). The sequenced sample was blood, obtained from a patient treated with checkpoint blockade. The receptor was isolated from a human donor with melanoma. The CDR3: CASSLGSQGYEQYF. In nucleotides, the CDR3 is TGTGCCAGCAGCTTAGGGTCGCAGGGCTACGAGCAGTACTTC.